The 7 T cell receptor beta chains presented below share a single source sample, sequenced in a study of molecular identifiers for immune sequencing clone quantification. TCRdb re-called the PCR reads with MiXCR, one entry per CDR3 protein. Of under 350,000 distinct CDR3 sequences in the sample, about a quarter are singletons; the top ten hold around 0.74%. Sequencing input: naive CD8+ T cells from blood, with Jurkat cell RNA spiked in. The subset was: FACS-sorted CD8+CD4-CCR7+CD45RA+ naive T cells. The receptor source for this set is a human donor in good health. Some libraries in this study had Jurkat cell RNA spiked in.

On this clonotype: A much bigger clone sits one base away, suggesting this may be a read error. The V gene is TRBV12-5, the J gene TRBJ2-3, with TRBD2 matching 9 bases. V lost 1 base, J lost 4 bases, and 12 bases stayed unmatched. CDR1 and CDR2 from the germline V gene are LGHNT and FRNRAP. There are 18 residues in the CDR3. Here the CDR3 DNA reads TGTGCTAGTGGTTTGGATTCGTTAGCGGGAGACGTGGCAGATACGCAGTATTTT. Translation gives CASGLDSLAGDVADTQYF.

The chain links TRBV4-3 to TRBJ1-2; no clear D. From germline, CDR1 is LGHNA and CDR2 YSLEER. V was pared by 4 bases and J by 3 bases, with 12 bases between. The CDR3 has 14 amino acids. The CDR3 loop is CASSPGRGDYGYTF. For the CDR3, the DNA is TGCGCCAGCAGCCCTGGCAGAGGAGACTATGGCTACACCTTC.

This clonotype was observed a handful of times. Written as DNA, the CDR3 is TGTGCCAGCAGTACTCAACGGGACTACCAAGAGACCCAGTACTTC. It codes for CASSTQRDYQETQYF. The chain combines TRBV6-5 with TRBJ2-5; tentatively, D is TRBD2 (6 bases). Trimming took off 5 bases at V and 0 bases at J, with 13 bases between the two ends. CDR3 length: 15 residues. In germline, CDR1 is MNHEY, CDR2 SVGAGI.

Turning to this clonotype: One end of the junction is discordant with germline, which a read error may explain. V gene TRBV7-6 combines with J gene TRBJ2-2, with TRBD2 as a possible D gene (5 bases). The germline gives CDR1 SGHVS, CDR2 FNYEAQ. The CDR3 is 14 amino acids. In nucleotides, the CDR3 is TGTGCCAGCAGCTTTTGGGAGAACACCGGGGAGCTGTATTTT. It yields the protein CASSFWENTGELYF.

Details on this clonotype: One end of the junction varies from germline; a read error may be responsible. This sequence joins TRBV6-5 and TRBJ2-5; TRBD1 might be the D (7 bases). CDR3 length: 15 residues. Germline V gene sequence: CDR1 MNHEY, CDR2 SVGAGI. The CDR3 loop reads CASSSGGTVQGTQYF. In nucleotides, the CDR3 is TGTGCCAGCAGTTCAGGCGGGACAGTTCAAGGGACCCAGTACTTC.

This clonotype was picked up many times. This chain connects TRBV7-6 to TRBJ1-1; possible D gene TRBD1, 6 bases. V shed 3 bases and J shed 1 base, with 9 bases lying between them. CDR3 length: 14 residues. Germline CDR1 SGHVS, CDR2 FNYEAQ. CDR3 protein: CASSFAGANTEAFF. Written as DNA, the CDR3 is TGTGCCAGCAGCTTTGCAGGGGCGAACACTGAAGCTTTCTTT. Full variable domain (missing parts from reference TRBV7-6 and TRBJ1-1): GAGVSQSPRYKVTKRGQDVALRCDPISGHVSLYWYRQALGQGPEFLTYFNYEAQQDKSGLPNDRFSAERPEGSISTLTIQRTEQRDSAMYRCASSFAGANTEAFFGQGTRLTVV.

This clonotype was found many times. The genes are TRBV20-1 and TRBJ1-2, with a weak D call TRBD1 (5 bases). V shed 5 bases and J shed 0 bases, with 19 bases lying between them. The CDR3 is 16 residues long. CDR1 and CDR2 (germline): DFQATT, SNEGSKA (reference sequence). CDR3 coding DNA: TGCAGTGCTCTGCAGGGTTCGGCCCTCCCTAACTATGGCTACACCTTC. Translated, it gives CSALQGSALPNYGYTF.